Sequencing of this T cell receptor (beta chain) was carried out in a study of cytomegalovirus exposure and HLA in healthy donors. The germline V gene has CDR1 SEHNR and CDR2 FQNEAQ (reference sequence). CDR3 length equals 16 residues. V dropped 6 bases and J dropped 3 bases, with 20 bases sitting between them. Use of 60 Vbeta and 13 Jbeta primers characterized the PCR. Here immunoSEQ multiplex PCR was the method, and the copy in TCRdb shows in-frame clones only, minus some. This table has about 57,000 clones, 65% to 90% appearing once. V usage is TRBV7-9 and J usage is TRBJ2-5; weak D call: TRBD2 (6 bases). The sequencing input was PBMCs. This receptor was taken from a man aged 25-45 years in good health and CMV-seronegative. The CDR3 bases are TGTGCCAGCAGTCCCGGCGGGGAAAGAGGGAAAGAGACCCAGTACTTC. This sequence encodes CASSPGGERGKETQYF.